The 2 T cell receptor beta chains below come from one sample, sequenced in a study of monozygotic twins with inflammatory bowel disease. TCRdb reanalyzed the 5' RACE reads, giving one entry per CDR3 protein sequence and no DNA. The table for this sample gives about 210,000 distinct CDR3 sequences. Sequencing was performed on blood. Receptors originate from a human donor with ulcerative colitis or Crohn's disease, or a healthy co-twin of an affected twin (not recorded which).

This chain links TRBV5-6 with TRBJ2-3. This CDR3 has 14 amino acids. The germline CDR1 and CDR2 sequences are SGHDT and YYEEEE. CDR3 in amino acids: CASSLKSFQDTQYF.

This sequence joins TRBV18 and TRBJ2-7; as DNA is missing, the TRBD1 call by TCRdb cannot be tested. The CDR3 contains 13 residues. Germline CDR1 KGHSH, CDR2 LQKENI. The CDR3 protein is CASSLQATYEQYF. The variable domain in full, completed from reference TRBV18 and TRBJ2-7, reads NAGVMQNPRHLVRRRGQEARLRCSPMKGHSHVYWYRQLPEEGLKFMVYLQKENIIDESGMPKERFSAEFPKEGPSILRIQQVVRGDSAAYFCASSLQATYEQYFGPGTRLTVT.